What follows are 13 T cell receptor beta chains derived from one specimen sequenced in a study of early T cells in non-severe SARS-CoV-2 infection. One entry per CDR3 protein, called by TCRdb with MiXCR from the 5' RACE reads. In the table there are 45,000 to 55,000 distinct CDR3 sequences, roughly 11% of which are singletons. Sequencing was performed on whole blood. The receptors were sampled from an adult who was a healthcare worker with PCR-confirmed SARS-CoV-2 infection or an uninfected control (not recorded which).

The genes are TRBV29-1 and TRBJ1-2; D remains ambiguous. The length of the CDR3 is 11 residues. Trimming took off 3 bases at V and 3 bases at J, with 5 bases between the two ends. Germline CDR1 and CDR2: SQVTM and ANQGSEA. CDR3 DNA sequence: TGCAGCGTTGAGGCGTACTATGGCTACACCTTC. It codes for CSVEAYYGYTF.

Only a few counts were recorded for this clonotype. This sequence joins TRBV29-1 and TRBJ2-7; 10 bases are a match to TRBD1. The germline CDR1 and CDR2 sequences are SQVTM and ANQGSEA. The CDR3 has 13 residues. V lost 7 bases to trimming and J lost 7 bases; unmatched junction nucleotides: 10. This CDR3 is CSGGDRGSSEQYF. The CDR3, as DNA: TGCAGCGGGGGGGACAGGGGCAGTAGTGAGCAGTACTTC.

This clonotype appeared many times. The chain carries TRBV12-3 or TRBV12-4 and TRBJ1-1, with D unresolved. This CDR3 region has 14 residues. V gave up 3 bases and J gave up 1 base, with 9 bases separating them. The CDR3: CASSFGVRNTEAFF. The CDR3 bases are TGTGCCAGCAGTTTTGGCGTAAGGAACACTGAAGCTTTCTTT.

There are many counts of this clonotype. Germline is not matched at one junction end, which may reflect a read error. This chain links TRBV2 with TRBJ2-1, with a weak D call TRBD2 (6 bases). This CDR3 region has 11 residues. Germline CDR1 and CDR2: SNHLY and FYNNEI. CDR3 DNA sequence: TGCCGCGGGACGTCCTACAATGAGCAGTTCTTC. It translates to CRGTSYNEQFF.

In its sample, this clonotype was seen many times. The V call is TRBV6-5, the J call TRBJ2-1; no firm D call. V lost 3 bases, J lost 3 bases, and 9 bases lay in between. This CDR3 spans 14 amino acids. CDR1 and CDR2 from the germline V gene are MNHEY and SVGAGI. CDR3 coding DNA: TGTGCCAGCAGTTATAGGGCCGGCTACAATGAGCAGTTCTTC. It is translated as CASSYRAGYNEQFF.

The table lists this clonotype with many counts. The rearrangement links TRBV7-8 to TRBJ1-5; D gene unclear. The ends were cut back, 5 bases at V and 0 bases at J, with 2 bases in the middle. The CDR3 extends over 12 amino acids. Germline V lookup: CDR1 SGHVS, CDR2 FQNEAQ. This CDR3 reads CASSLSNQPQHF. In nucleotides, the CDR3 is TGTGCCAGCAGCCTTAGCAATCAGCCCCAGCATTTT.

This clonotype occurred a few times. The chain uses TRBV15 and TRBJ2-7, with D perhaps matching TRBD1 (5 bases). This CDR3 has 16 amino acids. Trimming removed 3 bases at V and 2 bases at J, with 17 bases between. From germline, CDR1 is LNHNV and CDR2 YYDKDF (reference sequence). The DNA for the CDR3 is TGTGCCACCAGCAGCAGAACCCGACAGATGACCTACGAGCAGTACTTC. This encodes CATSSRTRQMTYEQYF.

The rearrangement joins TRBV5-1 to TRBJ2-5; D not resolved. The CDR3 totals 14 residues. Germline V lookup: CDR1 SGHRS, CDR2 YFSETQ. Trimming cost V 0 bases and J 0 bases, with 6 bases left between them. This chain's CDR3 is CASSLEANQETQYF. CDR3 sequence (DNA): TGCGCCAGCAGCTTGGAAGCTAACCAAGAGACCCAGTACTTC.

This clonotype has just a few counts. The chain recombines TRBV20-1 with TRBJ2-1, with 7 nucleotides matching TRBD1. Germline V lookup: CDR1 DFQATT, CDR2 SNEGSKA (reference sequence). The CDR3 has 15 amino acids. The junction had 9 bases not matched to a gene; V was cut back by 5 bases and J by 2 bases. Here the CDR3 DNA reads TGCAGTGCTTTAGACGACAGGGCTCCCTACAATGAGCAGTTCTTC. Residues: CSALDDRAPYNEQFF.

Turning to this clonotype: With a far larger clone one base away, a read error is the likely cause. CDR3 region: CASSDSYEQHF. Written as DNA, the CDR3 is TGTGCCAGCAGCGACTCCTACGAGCAGCACTTC. V usage is TRBV12-3 or TRBV12-4 and J usage is TRBJ2-7, with D hard to call. The CDR3 is 11 amino acids.

This clonotype occurred a few times. The chain joins TRBV29-1 to TRBJ2-7; D assignment may be TRBD1 or TRBD2 (5 bases each). This CDR3 has 12 amino acids. Per the germline V gene, CDR1 is SQVTM and CDR2 is ANQGSEA. V lost 5 bases and J 5 bases, leaving 13 bases between the germline ends. For the CDR3, the DNA is TGCAGCGTTCGCCAGGGACCTCACGAGCAGTACTTC. It is translated as CSVRQGPHEQYF.

The chain recombines TRBV28 with TRBJ2-7; 9 positions agree with TRBD1. With V trimmed by 3 bases and J by 2 bases, 8 bases remained unmatched. The germline CDR1 and CDR2 sequences are MDHEN and SYDVKM. The CDR3 contains 16 residues. The CDR3 region has the DNA TGTGCCAGCAGTTTTTCCGGGACAGGGATGGCCTACGAGCAGTACTTC. Amino acids: CASSFSGTGMAYEQYF. Based on the CDR3 plus reference TRBV28 and TRBJ2-7, the full variable domain is DVKVTQSSRYLVKRTGEKVFLECVQDMDHENMFWYRQDPGLGLRLIYFSYDVKMKEKGDIPEGYSVSREKKERFSLILESASTNQTSMYLCASSFSGTGMAYEQYFGPGTRLTVT.

This clonotype was seen more than once but under ten times. This chain uses TRBV10-3 with TRBJ1-3, with D uncertain. The CDR3 spans 13 residues. Trimming left V 4 bases short and J 4 bases short, with 8 bases between. Germline V gene data show CDR1 as ENHRY and CDR2 as SYGVKD. The CDR3 loop is CAISGTDGNTIYF. The CDR3 DNA reads TGTGCCATCAGTGGGACGGACGGAAACACCATATATTTT.